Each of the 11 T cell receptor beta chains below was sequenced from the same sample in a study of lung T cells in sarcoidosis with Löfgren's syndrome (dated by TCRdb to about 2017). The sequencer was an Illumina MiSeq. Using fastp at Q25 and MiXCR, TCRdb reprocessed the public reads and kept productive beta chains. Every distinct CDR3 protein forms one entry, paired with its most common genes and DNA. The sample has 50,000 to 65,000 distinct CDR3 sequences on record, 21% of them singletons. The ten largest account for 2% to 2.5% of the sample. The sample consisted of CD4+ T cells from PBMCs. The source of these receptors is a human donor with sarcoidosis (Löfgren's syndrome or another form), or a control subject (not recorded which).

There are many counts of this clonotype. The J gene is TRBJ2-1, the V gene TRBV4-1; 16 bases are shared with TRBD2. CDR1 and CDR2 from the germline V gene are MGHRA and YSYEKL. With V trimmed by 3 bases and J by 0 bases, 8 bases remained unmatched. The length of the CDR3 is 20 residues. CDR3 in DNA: TGCGCCAGCAGCCACTTGGGACTAGCGGGAGGGCCAGGCTCCTACAATGAGCAGTTCTTC. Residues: CASSHLGLAGGPGSYNEQFF.

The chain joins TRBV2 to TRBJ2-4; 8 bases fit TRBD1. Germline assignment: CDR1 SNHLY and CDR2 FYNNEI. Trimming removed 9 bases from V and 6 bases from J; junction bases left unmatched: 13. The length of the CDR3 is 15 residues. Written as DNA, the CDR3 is TGTGCCAGTCAGAGCCAGGGGGCGAAGGGAAACATTCAGTACTTC. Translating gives CASQSQGAKGNIQYF.

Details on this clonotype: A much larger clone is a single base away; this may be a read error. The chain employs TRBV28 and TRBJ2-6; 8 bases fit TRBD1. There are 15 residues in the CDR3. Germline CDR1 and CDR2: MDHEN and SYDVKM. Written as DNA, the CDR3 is TGTGCCAGCAGTTTCAGGGGGCTTGGGACCAACGTCCTGACTTTC. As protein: CASSFRGLGTNVLTF.

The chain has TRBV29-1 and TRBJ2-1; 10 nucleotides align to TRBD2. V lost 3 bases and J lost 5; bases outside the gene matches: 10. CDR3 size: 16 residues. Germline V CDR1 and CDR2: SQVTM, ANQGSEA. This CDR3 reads CSVEAIQAGGDNEQFF. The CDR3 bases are TGCAGCGTTGAGGCTATACAAGCGGGAGGGGACAATGAGCAGTTCTTC.

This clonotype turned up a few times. CDR3 loop: CASSLSPVSSYEQYF. In DNA form, the CDR3 reads TGTGCCAGCAGCTTATCTCCTGTGAGCTCCTACGAGCAGTACTTC. The J gene is TRBJ2-7, the V gene TRBV7-2; no clear D gene. This CDR3 has 15 residues. Germline-derived CDR1 and CDR2 are SGHTA and FQGNSA. V was shortened by 2 bases and J by 0 bases, with 11 bases between the two germline ends.

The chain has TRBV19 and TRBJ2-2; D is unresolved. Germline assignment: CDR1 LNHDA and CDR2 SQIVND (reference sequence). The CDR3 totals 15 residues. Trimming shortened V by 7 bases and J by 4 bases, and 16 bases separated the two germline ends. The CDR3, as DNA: TGTGCCAGTAAAGGGTTGCAGGACCTCACCGGGGAGCTGTTTTTT. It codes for CASKGLQDLTGELFF.

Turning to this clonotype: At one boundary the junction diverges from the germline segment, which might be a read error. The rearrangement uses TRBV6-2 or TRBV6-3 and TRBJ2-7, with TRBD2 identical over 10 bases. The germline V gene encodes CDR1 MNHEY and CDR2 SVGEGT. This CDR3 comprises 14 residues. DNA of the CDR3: TGTGCCAACAGGAGGACTAGCGGTACCTACGGGCAGTACTTC. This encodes CANRRTSGTYGQYF.

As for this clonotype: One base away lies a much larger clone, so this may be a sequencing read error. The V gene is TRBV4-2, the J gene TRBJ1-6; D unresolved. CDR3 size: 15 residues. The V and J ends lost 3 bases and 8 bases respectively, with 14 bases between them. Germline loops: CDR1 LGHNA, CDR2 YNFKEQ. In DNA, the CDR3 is TGTGCCAGCAGCCAGCAAGGCGGACTTGATTCACCCCTCCACTTT. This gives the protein CASSQQGGLDSPLHF.

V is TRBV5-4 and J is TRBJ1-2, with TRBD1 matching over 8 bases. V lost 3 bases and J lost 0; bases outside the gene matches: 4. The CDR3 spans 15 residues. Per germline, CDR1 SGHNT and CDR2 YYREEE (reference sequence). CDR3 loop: CASSWGQATNYGYTF. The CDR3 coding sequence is TGTGCCAGCAGCTGGGGACAGGCGACTAACTATGGCTACACCTTC.

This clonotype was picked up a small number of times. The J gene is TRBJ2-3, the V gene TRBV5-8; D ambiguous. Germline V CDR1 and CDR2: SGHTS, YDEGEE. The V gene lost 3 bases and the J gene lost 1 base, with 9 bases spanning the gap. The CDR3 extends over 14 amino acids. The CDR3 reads CASSSLLGTDTQYF. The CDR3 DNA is TGTGCCAGCAGCTCACTTCTAGGCACAGATACGCAGTATTTT.

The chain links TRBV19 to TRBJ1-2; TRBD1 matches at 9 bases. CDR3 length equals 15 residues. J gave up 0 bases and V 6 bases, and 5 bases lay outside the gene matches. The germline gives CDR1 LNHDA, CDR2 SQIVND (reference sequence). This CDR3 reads CASSTTGGANYGYTF. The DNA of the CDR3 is TGTGCCAGTAGCACTACAGGGGGCGCTAACTATGGCTACACCTTC.